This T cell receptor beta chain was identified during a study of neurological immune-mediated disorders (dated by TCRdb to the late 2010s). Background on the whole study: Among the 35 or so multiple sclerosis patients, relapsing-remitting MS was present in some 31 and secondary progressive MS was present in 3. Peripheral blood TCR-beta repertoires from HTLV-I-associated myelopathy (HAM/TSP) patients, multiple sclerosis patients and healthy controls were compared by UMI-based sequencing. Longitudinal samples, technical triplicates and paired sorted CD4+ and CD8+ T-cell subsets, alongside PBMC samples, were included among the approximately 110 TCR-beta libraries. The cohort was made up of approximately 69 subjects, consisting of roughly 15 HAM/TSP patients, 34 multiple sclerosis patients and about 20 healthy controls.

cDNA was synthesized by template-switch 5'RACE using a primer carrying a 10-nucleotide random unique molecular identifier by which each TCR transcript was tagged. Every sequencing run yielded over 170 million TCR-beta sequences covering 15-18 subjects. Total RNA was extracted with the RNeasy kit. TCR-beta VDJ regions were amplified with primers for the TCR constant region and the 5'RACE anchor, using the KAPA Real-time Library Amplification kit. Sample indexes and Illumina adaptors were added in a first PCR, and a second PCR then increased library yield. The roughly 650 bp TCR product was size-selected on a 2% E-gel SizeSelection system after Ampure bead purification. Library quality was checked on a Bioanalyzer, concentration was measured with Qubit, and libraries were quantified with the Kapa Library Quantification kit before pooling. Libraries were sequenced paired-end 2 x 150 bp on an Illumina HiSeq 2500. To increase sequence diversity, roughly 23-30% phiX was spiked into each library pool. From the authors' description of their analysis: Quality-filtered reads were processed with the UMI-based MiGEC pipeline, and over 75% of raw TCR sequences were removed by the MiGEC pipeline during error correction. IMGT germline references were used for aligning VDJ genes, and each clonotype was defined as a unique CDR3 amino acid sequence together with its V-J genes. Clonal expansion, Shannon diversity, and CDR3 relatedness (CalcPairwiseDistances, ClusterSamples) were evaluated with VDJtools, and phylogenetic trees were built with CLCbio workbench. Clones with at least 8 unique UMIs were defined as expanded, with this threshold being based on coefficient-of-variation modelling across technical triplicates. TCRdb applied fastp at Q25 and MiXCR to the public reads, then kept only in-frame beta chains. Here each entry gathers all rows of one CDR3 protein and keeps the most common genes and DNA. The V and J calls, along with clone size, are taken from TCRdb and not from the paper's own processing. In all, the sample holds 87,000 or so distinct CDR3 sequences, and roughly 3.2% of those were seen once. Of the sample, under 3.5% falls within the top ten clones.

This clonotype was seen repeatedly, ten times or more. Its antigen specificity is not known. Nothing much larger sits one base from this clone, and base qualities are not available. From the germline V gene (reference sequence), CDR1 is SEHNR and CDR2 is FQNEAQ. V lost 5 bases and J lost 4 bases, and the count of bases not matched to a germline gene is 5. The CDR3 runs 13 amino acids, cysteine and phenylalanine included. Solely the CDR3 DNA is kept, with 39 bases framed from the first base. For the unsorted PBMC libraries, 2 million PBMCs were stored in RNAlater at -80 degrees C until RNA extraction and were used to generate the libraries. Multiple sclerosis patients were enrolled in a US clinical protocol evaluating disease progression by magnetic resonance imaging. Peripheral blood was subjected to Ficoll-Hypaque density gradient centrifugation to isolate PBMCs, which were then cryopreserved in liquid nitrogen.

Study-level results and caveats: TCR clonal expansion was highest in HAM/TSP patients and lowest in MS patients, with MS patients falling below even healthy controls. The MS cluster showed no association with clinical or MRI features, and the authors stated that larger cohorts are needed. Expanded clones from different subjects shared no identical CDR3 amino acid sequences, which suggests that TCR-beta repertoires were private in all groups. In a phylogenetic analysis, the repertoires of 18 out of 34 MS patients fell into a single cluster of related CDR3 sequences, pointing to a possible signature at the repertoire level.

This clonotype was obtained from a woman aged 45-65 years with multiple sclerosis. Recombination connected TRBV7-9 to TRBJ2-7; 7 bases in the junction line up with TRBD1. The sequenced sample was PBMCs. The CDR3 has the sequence CASSPRDRYEQYF. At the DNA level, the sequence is TGTGCCAGCAGCCCCCGGGACAGATACGAGCAGTACTTC.